One sample yielded the 23 T cell receptor beta chains listed below, sequenced in a study of cytotoxic CD8 clonotypes in ibrutinib-treated CLL. Sequenced by immunoSEQ multiplex PCR; TCRdb stores in-frame clones only, minus some. Of around 53,000 clones listed, approximately 54% were seen once; the top ten hold 20% to 30%. The sample here was PBMCs, taken at disease progression, from a patient treated with ibrutinib. These receptors all come from a human donor with chronic lymphocytic leukemia.

This clone was seen a handful of times. For the CDR3, the DNA is TGTGCCAGCAGCTTAGAGGGAGGGTTCTACGAGCAGTACTTC. Amino acids: CASSLEGGFYEQYF. This chain connects TRBV7-2 to TRBJ2-7; 7 nucleotides line up with TRBD2. This CDR3 region has 14 residues. Germline V gives CDR1 SGHTA, CDR2 FQGNSA. Trimming at V came to 1 base and at J to 3 bases, leaving 3 bases not matched to a gene.

This clone was counted at least ten times. In DNA, the CDR3 is TGCGCCAGCAGCCCCCGCGAGGGGCACCTTGACTACACCTTC. It yields the protein CASSPREGHLDYTF. The V and J genes are TRBV5-1 and TRBJ1-2; TRBD1 might be the D (5 bases). CDR3 size: 14 residues. The V gene's germline CDR1 is SGHRS and CDR2 YFSETQ. V lost 4 bases and J 10 bases, leaving 20 bases between the germline ends.

The chain joins TRBV28 to TRBJ1-1; D is undetermined. Germline CDR1 reads MDHEN; CDR2 reads SYDVKM. V gave up 6 bases and J gave up 0 bases, with 8 bases separating them. The length of the CDR3 is 13 residues. In DNA, the CDR3 is TGTGCCAGCAGCCCCGGGATGAACACTGAAGCTTTCTTT. Protein sequence: CASSPGMNTEAFF.

This clone has just a few counts. This chain joins TRBV6-5 and TRBJ1-3; no reliable D call. Germline CDR1 MNHEY, CDR2 SVGAGI. The CDR3 totals 15 residues. Trimming shortened V by 5 bases and J by 3 bases, and 14 bases separated the two germline ends. The DNA of the CDR3 is TGTGCCAGCAGTCCCCGGTGGGAGCATGGAAACACCATATATTTT. Encoded protein: CASSPRWEHGNTIYF.

The rearrangement links TRBV28 to TRBJ2-2; D ambiguous. This CDR3 contains 15 residues. V lost 2 bases and J 0 bases, leaving 7 bases between the germline ends. CDR1 MDHEN and CDR2 SYDVKM come from the germline V gene. CDR3 region: CASSLRLTNTGELFF. The CDR3 region has the DNA TGTGCCAGCAGTTTAAGGCTAACGAACACCGGGGAGCTGTTTTTT.

On this clone: Germline is not matched at one junction end, which may reflect a read error. The chain couples TRBV15 to TRBJ2-5; D unresolved. This CDR3 has 14 amino acids. Germline CDR1 LNHNV, CDR2 YYDKDF (reference sequence). DNA of the CDR3: TGTGCCATCAGCATGGGCAGATTCCAAGAGACCCAGTACTTC. Amino acids: CAISMGRFQETQYF.

The V call is TRBV25-1, the J call TRBJ1-2; possible D gene TRBD1, 6 bases. The CDR3 has 14 amino acids. V shed 8 bases and J shed 4 bases, with 17 bases lying between them. The germline gives CDR1 MGHDK, CDR2 SYGVNS. The CDR3 loop reads CASRPTGQPYGYTF. In nucleotides, the CDR3 is TGTGCCAGCCGGCCGACAGGCCAACCCTATGGCTACACCTTC.

The chain carries TRBV11-2 and TRBJ1-6; 7 nucleotides align to TRBD1. The CDR3 has 13 residues. V was clipped by 2 bases and J by 13 bases; unmatched bases: 5. Looked up from germline, CDR1 is SGHAT and CDR2 is FQNNGV. DNA for the CDR3: TGTGCCAGCAGCTTAAACAGGGGATTCCCCCTCCACTTT. This gives the protein CASSLNRGFPLHF.

In this sample, this clone turned up a few times. The genes are TRBV7-9 and TRBJ2-7, with TRBD2 matching over 8 bases. The CDR3 spans 14 residues. Trimming at V came to 5 bases and at J to 5 bases, leaving 8 bases not matched to a gene. Germline V gene lookup returns CDR1 SEHNR and CDR2 FQNEAQ (reference sequence). The CDR3 DNA reads as TGTGCCAGCAGCCCCCGAGCGGGAGTCCACGAGCAGTACTTC. It translates to CASSPRAGVHEQYF.

The chain joins TRBV19 to TRBJ2-3, with TRBD1 identical over 7 bases. CDR1 is LNHDA, CDR2 SQIVND, per germline (reference sequence). The CDR3 totals 16 residues. The V and J ends lost 4 bases and 0 bases, in that order; junction bases with no gene match: 7. The CDR3 sequence: CASSKQGFPSTDTQYF. The DNA for the CDR3 is TGTGCCAGTAGTAAACAGGGGTTCCCTAGCACAGATACGCAGTATTTT.

V and J are TRBV6-5 and TRBJ1-1; D remains unclear. V was trimmed by 4 bases and J by 3 bases, leaving 12 bases between them. The CDR3 covers 14 residues. From germline, CDR1 is MNHEY and CDR2 SVGAGI. CDR3 bases: TGTGCCAGCAGTTTCATGCGTATCGACACTGAAGCTTTCTTT. Its protein is CASSFMRIDTEAFF.

The gene calls are TRBV27 and TRBJ1-6; the match to TRBD1 covers 8 bases. V was pared by 0 bases and J by 13 bases, with 5 bases of the junction left unmatched. Looked up from germline, CDR1 is MNHEY and CDR2 is SMNVEV (reference sequence). This CDR3 contains 14 residues. CDR3 amino acids: CASSLSNTGGPLHF. The CDR3 region has the DNA TGTGCCAGCAGTTTATCAAATACAGGGGGTCCCCTCCACTTT.

This clone occurred a few times. This chain connects TRBV7-3 to TRBJ2-1, with TRBD1 matching over 8 bases. V dropped 5 bases and J dropped 7; count of bases not matched to a gene: 4. CDR3 size: 13 residues. Germline CDR1 is SGHTA and CDR2 is FQGTGA. CDR3 DNA: TGTGCCAGCAGCCAGGGGGCGGGTAATGAGCAGTTCTTC. Translation gives CASSQGAGNEQFF. The whole variable domain, remainder taken from reference TRBV7-3 and TRBJ2-1, is GAGVSQTPSNKVTEKGKYVELRCDPISGHTALYWYRQSLGQGPEFLIYFQGTGAADDSGLPNDRFFAVRPEGSVSTLKIQRTERGDSAVYLCASSQGAGNEQFFGPGTRLTVL.

This clone has just a few counts. The rearrangement uses TRBV7-9 and TRBJ1-6; 8 nucleotides match TRBD1. This CDR3 contains 13 residues. Germline lookup yields CDR1 SEHNR and CDR2 FQNEAQ (reference sequence). V shed 5 bases and J 9 bases; nucleotides not matched to a gene: 3. CDR3 amino acids: CASSIDRGSPLHF. CDR3 nucleotide sequence: TGTGCCAGCAGCATAGACAGGGGTTCACCCCTCCACTTT.

This clone was counted between two and nine times. The CDR3 DNA sequence: TGTGCCAGCAGTGAAGCCACAGGGGGAGGCCACGAGCAGTACTTC. It yields the protein CASSEATGGGHEQYF. This chain uses TRBV6-1 with TRBJ2-7; 8 bases agree with TRBD1. This CDR3 spans 15 amino acids. Trimming removed 0 bases from V and 5 bases from J; junction bases left unmatched: 6. Germline CDR1 is MNHNS and CDR2 is SASEGT.

The V call is TRBV5-4, the J call TRBJ2-7, with D tentatively TRBD2 (5 bases). This CDR3 region has 12 residues. CDR1 and CDR2 (germline): SGHNT, YYREEE (reference sequence). Trimming stripped 3 bases from V and 5 bases from J, with 9 bases between. The CDR3 loop reads CASSWTGNEQYF. The CDR3 coding sequence is TGTGCCAGCAGCTGGACCGGGAACGAGCAGTACTTC.

This chain links TRBV5-1 with TRBJ2-1; D gene uncertain. CDR3 length: 14 amino acids. The germline CDR1 and CDR2 sequences are SGHRS and YFSETQ. Deletions cut 3 bases from V and 7 bases from J, with 14 bases between. The DNA for the CDR3 is TGCGCCAGCAGCTCTTCCCCAGGACGGAATGAGCAGTTCTTC. The encoded protein is CASSSSPGRNEQFF.

This sequence joins TRBV9 and TRBJ2-7, with a weak D call TRBD1 (5 bases). CDR3 size: 15 residues. Trimming took 3 bases from V and 1 from J, leaving 14 bases between them. Looked up from germline, CDR1 is SGDLS and CDR2 is YYNGEE. This CDR3 is CASSAERSGSYEQYF. Written as DNA, the CDR3 is TGTGCCAGCAGCGCGGAAAGATCAGGGTCCTACGAGCAGTACTTC.

In this sample, this clone turned up once. J is TRBJ1-5 and V is TRBV11-2; D ambiguous. Germline V lookup: CDR1 SGHAT, CDR2 FQNNGV. The germline V and J ends were trimmed by 1 base and 9 bases, with 10 bases remaining between them. This CDR3 spans 13 amino acids. The CDR3 coding sequence is TGTGCCAGCAGCTTAGTCACCGTTGGGCCCCAGCATTTT. Its translation is CASSLVTVGPQHF.

This chain links TRBV5-1 with TRBJ2-1; 11 bases line up with TRBD2. CDR1 is SGHRS and CDR2 is YFSETQ in the germline V gene. J was trimmed by 0 bases and V by 4 bases; bases with no gene match: 3. The CDR3 runs to 16 residues. The CDR3 nucleotides read TGCGCCAGCAGCAGTAGCGGGGGGGCCTCCTACAATGAGCAGTTCTTC. Translating gives CASSSSGGASYNEQFF.

This clone was seen just once. V gene TRBV5-5 combines with J gene TRBJ2-3, with TRBD1 matching 9 bases. V lost 3 bases and J lost 0; bases outside the gene matches: 5. The CDR3 totals 16 residues. Per germline, CDR1 SGHKS and CDR2 YYEKEE (reference sequence). This CDR3 reads CASSSLGQGSTDTQYF. CDR3 nucleotide sequence: TGTGCCAGCAGCTCACTAGGACAGGGGAGCACAGATACGCAGTATTTT. Supplemented by reference TRBV5-5 and TRBJ2-3, the full variable domain reads DAGVTQSPTHLIKTRGQQVTLRCSPISGHKSVSWYQQVLGQGPQFIFQYYEKEERGRGNFPDRFSARQFPNYSSELNVNALLLGDSALYLCASSSLGQGSTDTQYFGPGTRLTVL.

The V gene is TRBV5-1, the J gene TRBJ2-7, with TRBD2 as a possible D gene (6 bases). Germline V gene lookup returns CDR1 SGHRS and CDR2 YFSETQ. This CDR3 contains 13 residues. Trimming took 5 bases from V and 2 from J, leaving 11 bases between them. The CDR3 DNA is TGCGCCAGCAGACCTACGGGGGCCTACGAGCAGTACTTC. This codes for CASRPTGAYEQYF.

The CDR3 nucleotides are TGTGCCAGCACCGCCGCGGGGGGCCGGGAGACCCAGTACTTC. Translating it yields CASTAAGGRETQYF. The V call is TRBV28, the J call TRBJ2-5; 8 nucleotides agree with TRBD2. V dropped 7 bases and J dropped 5; count of bases not matched to a gene: 9. Germline V gene sequence: CDR1 MDHEN, CDR2 SYDVKM. The CDR3 totals 14 residues.